This T cell receptor (delta chain) was profiled in a study of γδ T cells in repeated Plasmodium falciparum infection. Bulk repertoires came from Vgamma9/Vdelta2+ or Vdelta2-negative gammadelta T cells flow-sorted from PBMC. Both TRG and TRD chains were sequenced from each sorted sample. With CATT, TCRdb re-called clones from the multiplex PCR reads. The repertoire consists of roughly 93,000 delta-chain clones, with 0.75% to 1% occurring once and the leading ten covering around a tenth. Concerning this clone: This is likely an artifact of a read error, given a far larger clone one base away. This specimen includes other DNA sequences encoding the same CDR3.

CDR3 size: 18 residues. Germline CDR1 is GEAIGNYY and CDR2 is EKD. V lost 3 bases and J lost 4; bases outside the gene matches: 17. V is TRDV2 and J is TRDJ1, with 9 bases fitting TRDD3. TCRdb leaves out the J gene; it was filled in here by matching the DNA to germline. Sequencing was performed on gamma-delta T cells from blood. This receptor was obtained from a pool of human donors (malaria-infected and uninfected, not separated). CDR3 loop: CACDRRPSCTGGSDKLIF. CDR3 DNA sequence: TGTGCCTGTGACCGTAGGCCTTCCTGTACTGGGGGAAGCGATAAACTCATCTTT.